Included here is one TCR beta chain sequence, with context. The antigen remains unidentified. CDR1 MNHNS and CDR2 SASEGT come from the germline V gene. The CDR3 is 13 amino acids. V was trimmed by 1 base and J by 4 bases, leaving 8 bases between them. This entry is derived from a study of cytomegalovirus exposure and HLA in healthy donors. Study findings and constraints: Sequencing depth roughly uniform across donors was assumed in presence/absence analyses. The study recorded more than 150 TCR beta chains that were cytomegalovirus-associated. Reports showed the classifier diagnosing cytomegalovirus status with high specificity and sensitivity. A later analysis appeared to link common viral pathogens to several of the most significant clusters.

60 Vbeta and 13 Jbeta primers were used in PCR. The assay was immunoSEQ multiplex PCR, and TCRdb's table has in-frame clones only and misses some. The sample holds around 140,000 clones; more than 75% are singletons and the top ten take just over 8%. The sequenced sample consisted of PBMCs. This clonotype was obtained from a woman between 45 and 60 years old in good health and CMV-seropositive. The chain employs TRBV6-1 and TRBJ2-7; D is undetermined. CDR3 residues: CASSEGHDYEQYF. In DNA, the CDR3 is TGTGCCAGCAGTGAAGGACATGATTACGAGCAGTACTTC.